These 32 T cell receptor beta chains were all obtained from the same sample, sequenced in a study of T cell changes during pregnancy in multiple sclerosis. Profiling relied on immunoSEQ multiplex PCR, and the TCRdb table lists in-frame clones only, not all of them. The repertoire includes roughly 100,000 clones, roughly nine tenths of them detected once, and around 3.2% sits in the top ten. This specimen consisted of peripheral blood, obtained after pregnancy. Receptors were obtained from a female donor with multiple sclerosis, enrolled in a pregnancy study.

The rearrangement joins TRBV6-5 to TRBJ2-5; possibly TRBD2 for D (5 bases). The V gene's germline CDR1 is MNHEY and CDR2 SVGAGI. This CDR3 comprises 14 residues. V was trimmed by 6 bases and J by 6 bases, leaving 17 bases between them. The CDR3 sequence is CASSYMSPGKTQYF. In DNA form, the CDR3 reads TGTGCCAGCAGCTACATGAGCCCGGGGAAGACCCAGTACTTC.

The chain links TRBV6-5 to TRBJ1-6; D is possibly TRBD1 (5 bases). Trimming pared 6 bases from V and 8 bases from J, leaving 17 bases between. The germline gives CDR1 MNHEY, CDR2 SVGAGI. This CDR3 region has 15 residues. The CDR3 region has the DNA TGTGCCAGCAGATCCGCAGGGAATTGGGATTCACCCCTCCACTTT. Encoded protein: CASRSAGNWDSPLHF.

This chain links TRBV7-8 with TRBJ2-7; D unclear. In germline, CDR1 is SGHVS, CDR2 FQNEAQ. This CDR3 is built from 16 residues. V lost 1 base and J 2 bases, leaving 15 bases between the germline ends. CDR3 coding DNA: TGTGCCAGCAGCTTAGGGGCGACGACGGCTACCTACGAGCAGTACTTC. It codes for CASSLGATTATYEQYF.

V gene TRBV5-8 combines with J gene TRBJ1-2; the match to TRBD1 covers 7 bases. With 7 bases clipped from V and 6 bases from J, the junction kept 9 bases outside the gene matches. Germline V gene data show CDR1 as SGHTS and CDR2 as YDEGEE. The CDR3 has 13 residues. The CDR3 spells CASGLTGVDGYTF. As DNA, the CDR3 is TGTGCCAGCGGCCTAACAGGGGTGGATGGCTACACCTTC. Full variable domain (missing parts from reference TRBV5-8 and TRBJ1-2): EAGVTQSPTHLIKTRGQQATLRCSPISGHTSVYWYQQALGLGLQFLLWYDEGEERNRGNFPPRFSGRQFPNYSSELNVNALELEDSALYLCASGLTGVDGYTFGSGTRLTVV.

The rearrangement joins TRBV7-8 to TRBJ2-7; D is possibly TRBD1 (6 bases). The V and J ends lost 0 bases and 3 bases respectively, with 12 bases between them. This CDR3 is 15 amino acids long. Per the germline V gene, CDR1 is SGHVS and CDR2 is FQNEAQ. DNA of the CDR3: TGTGCCAGCAGCTTAGCGCAAGGACAGAACTACGAGCAGTACTTC. Translation gives CASSLAQGQNYEQYF. Complete variable domain (other parts from reference TRBV7-8 and TRBJ2-7): GAGVSQSPRYKVAKRGQDVALRCDPISGHVSLFWYQQALGQGPEFLTYFQNEAQLDKSGLPSDRFFAERPEGSVSTLKIQRTQQEDSAVYLCASSLAQGQNYEQYFGPGTRLTVT.

The chain links TRBV9 to TRBJ1-2, with 10 bases identical to TRBD1. The CDR3 contains 14 residues. Germline CDR1 reads SGDLS; CDR2 reads YYNGEE. Trimming removed 4 bases from V and 6 bases from J; junction bases left unmatched: 6. The CDR3 sequence is CASSKGQGTNGYTF. The CDR3 DNA follows: TGTGCCAGCAGCAAGGGACAGGGGACGAATGGCTACACCTTC.

DNA for the CDR3: TGCGCCAGCAGCCCCGACAGTGCGGGGACTGAAGCTTTCTTT. As protein: CASSPDSAGTEAFF. The chain couples TRBV4-1 to TRBJ1-1; maybe TRBD1 (5 bases). The CDR3 totals 14 residues. Deletions cut 4 bases from V and 5 bases from J, with 14 bases between. Germline CDR1 and CDR2: MGHRA and YSYEKL.

The chain uses TRBV5-1 and TRBJ2-1; 8 bases map to TRBD2. This CDR3 is 14 amino acids long. Germline CDR1 is SGHRS and CDR2 is YFSETQ. V lost 0 bases to trimming and J lost 9 bases; unmatched junction nucleotides: 5. CDR3 residues: CASSLAGGAGEQFF. In DNA form, the CDR3 reads TGCGCCAGCAGCTTGGCCGGGGGGGCCGGTGAGCAGTTCTTC.

CDR3 nucleotide sequence: TGTGCTAGTGGTTTGGTACACAGGGGATCCTACGAGCAGTACTTC. This codes for CASGLVHRGSYEQYF. The rearrangement links TRBV12-5 to TRBJ2-7; 7 nucleotides match TRBD1. V gave up 0 bases and J gave up 1 base; unmatched junction bases: 3. The CDR3 extends over 15 amino acids. In germline, CDR1 is LGHNT, CDR2 FRNRAP. The whole variable domain, filled in from reference TRBV12-5 and TRBJ2-7, reads DARVTQTPRHKVTEMGQEVTMRCQPILGHNTVFWYRQTMMQGLELLAYFRNRAPLDDSGMPKDRFSAEMPDATLATLKIQPSEPRDSAVYFCASGLVHRGSYEQYFGPGTRLTVT.

This clone was recorded only once. The V and J genes are TRBV6-1 and TRBJ2-7; D possibly corresponds to TRBD1 (6 bases). CDR1 is MNHNS, CDR2 SASEGT, per germline. V shed 8 bases and J shed 2 bases, with 16 bases lying between them. The CDR3 totals 14 residues. The CDR3 sequence: CASLDPTGTYEQYF. The CDR3 region has the DNA TGTGCCAGCCTCGACCCGACAGGTACCTACGAGCAGTACTTC.

The chain employs TRBV18 and TRBJ1-1; D perhaps matches TRBD1 (6 bases). Germline lookup yields CDR1 KGHSH and CDR2 LQKENI. Trimming cost V 1 base and J 3 bases, with 18 bases left between them. The CDR3 is 17 amino acids. As DNA, the CDR3 is TGTGCCAGCTCACCACTTACAGGGTCGGTTAAGGACACTGAAGCTTTCTTT. The encoded protein is CASSPLTGSVKDTEAFF.

The chain is built from TRBV18 and TRBJ2-7; a weak D match, TRBD1 (5 bases). V lost 3 bases to trimming and J lost 5 bases, with 17 bases between them. Germline CDR1 and CDR2: KGHSH and LQKENI. The CDR3 contains 15 residues. This chain's CDR3 is CASSPGLRAEDEQYF. CDR3 nucleotide sequence: TGTGCCAGCTCACCGGGTCTCAGGGCCGAGGACGAGCAGTACTTC.

This clone was detected only once. The chain has TRBV9 and TRBJ1-1, with unresolved D. V lost 0 bases to trimming and J lost 0 bases, with 12 bases between them. Germline V gene sequence: CDR1 SGDLS, CDR2 YYNGEE. This CDR3 comprises 16 residues. The CDR3: CASSVGTGLVNTEAFF. Written as DNA, the CDR3 is TGTGCCAGCAGCGTAGGAACGGGGTTGGTGAACACTGAAGCTTTCTTT.

J is TRBJ2-1 and V is TRBV6-4; 7 bases align to TRBD2. CDR1 MRHNA and CDR2 SNTAGT come from the germline V gene. CDR3 size: 16 residues. The junction had 2 bases not matched to a gene; V was cut back by 0 bases and J by 0 bases. CDR3 sequence: CASSDSGGGSYNEQFF. The DNA of the CDR3 is TGTGCCAGCAGTGACTCGGGCGGGGGCTCCTACAATGAGCAGTTCTTC.

Turning to this clone: Relative to the germline gene, one junction end is altered; a read error may explain this. V gene TRBV7-7 combines with J gene TRBJ2-2; a weak D match, TRBD2 (6 bases). The CDR3 runs to 14 residues. In germline, CDR1 is SSHAT, CDR2 FNYEAQ (reference sequence). CDR3 nucleotide sequence: TGTGCTAGCAGCTTTCGGAGGGACACCGGGGAGCTGTTTTTT. Residues: CASSFRRDTGELFF. Full variable domain (remainder filled in from reference TRBV7-7 and TRBJ2-2): GAGVSQSPRYKVTKRGQDVTLRCDPISSHATLYWYQQALGQGPEFLTYFNYEAQPDKSGLPSDRFSAERPEGSISTLTIQRTEQRDSAMYRCASSFRRDTGELFFGEGSRLTVL.

CDR3 bases: TGTGCCAGCAGTGATAGCGGGGGGGCCTACAATGAGCAGTTCTTC. As protein: CASSDSGGAYNEQFF. The chain employs TRBV27 and TRBJ2-1, with 11 bases aligning to TRBD2. The germline V gene has CDR1 MNHEY and CDR2 SMNVEV (reference sequence). The CDR3 runs to 15 residues. V lost 5 bases, J lost 2 bases, and 2 bases stayed unmatched.

The chain uses TRBV5-1 and TRBJ2-2; D ambiguous. The CDR3 length is 15 residues. Trimming left V 0 bases short and J 4 bases short, with 10 bases between. Germline V gene data show CDR1 as SGHRS and CDR2 as YFSETQ. This CDR3 is CASSLGAPRTGELFF. The CDR3 DNA sequence: TGCGCCAGCAGCTTGGGGGCACCACGCACCGGGGAGCTGTTTTTT.

This clone was picked up a small number of times. The CDR3 loop is CASSQTVYTEAFF. CDR3 nucleotide sequence: TGTGCCAGCAGCCAGACAGTTTACACTGAAGCTTTCTTT. The genes are TRBV4-2 and TRBJ1-1, with a possible D match to TRBD1 (5 bases). This CDR3 is built from 13 residues. V lost 3 bases, J lost 3 bases, and 8 bases lay in between. The germline V gene has CDR1 LGHNA and CDR2 YNFKEQ.

V is TRBV7-8 and J is TRBJ1-5, with D perhaps matching TRBD1 (5 bases). CDR1 and CDR2 (germline): SGHVS, FQNEAQ. Trimming stripped 4 bases from V and 2 bases from J, with 12 bases between. The CDR3 spans 15 residues. Here the CDR3 reads CASSSTGGGNQPQHF. DNA for the CDR3: TGTGCCAGCAGCTCAACAGGTGGTGGCAATCAGCCCCAGCATTTT.

The rearrangement links TRBV18 to TRBJ2-1; D might be TRBD2 (5 bases). Trimming left V 3 bases short and J 5 bases short, with 8 bases between. This CDR3 comprises 13 residues. Germline CDR1 and CDR2: KGHSH and LQKENI. In nucleotides, the CDR3 is TGTGCCAGCTCACCTGGACTGAACAATGAGCAGTTCTTC. The encoded protein is CASSPGLNNEQFF.

CDR3 sequence (DNA): TGTGCCAGCAGCTTAACTGCGGGCATAGGGCTCTTGAACACTGAAGCTTTCTTT. Its protein product is CASSLTAGIGLLNTEAFF. The V call is TRBV7-3, the J call TRBJ1-1; D not resolved. V gave up 0 bases and J gave up 0 bases, with 17 bases separating them. The CDR3 has 18 residues. CDR1 and CDR2 (germline): SGHTA, FQGTGA.

The rearrangement uses TRBV2 and TRBJ2-3; the D gene is possibly TRBD1 (5 bases). The V gene lost 4 bases and the J gene lost 4 bases, with 18 bases spanning the gap. The CDR3 extends over 16 amino acids. Germline-derived CDR1 and CDR2 are SNHLY and FYNNEI. In DNA, the CDR3 is TGTGCCAGCAGTGTCCTGGGGCAGGTGGCGGCAGATACGCAGTATTTT. It yields the protein CASSVLGQVAADTQYF.

The chain employs TRBV4-2 and TRBJ1-2; D remains unclear. Germline V gives CDR1 LGHNA, CDR2 YNFKEQ. This CDR3 contains 16 residues. Deletions cut 2 bases from V and 6 bases from J, with 19 bases between. CDR3 sequence: CASSQIEQPQIHGYTF. The DNA for the CDR3 is TGTGCCAGCAGCCAAATTGAACAGCCCCAAATTCATGGCTACACCTTC.

A single count supports this clone. The chain employs TRBV27 and TRBJ2-7; TRBD1 aligns across 9 bases. Germline V gives CDR1 MNHEY, CDR2 SMNVEV (reference sequence). V lost 4 bases and J lost 7; bases outside the gene matches: 5. CDR3 length equals 13 residues. In nucleotides, the CDR3 is TGTGCCAGCAGTTGGGACAGGGCTAATGAGCAGTACTTC. Protein sequence: CASSWDRANEQYF.

The chain recombines TRBV2 with TRBJ1-3; D is undetermined. CDR1 SNHLY and CDR2 FYNNEI come from the germline V gene. V was trimmed by 3 bases and J by 0 bases, leaving 9 bases between them. CDR3 length: 15 residues. In nucleotides, the CDR3 is TGTGCCAGCAGTGACGTGGAGAGCTCTGGAAACACCATATATTTT. Amino acids: CASSDVESSGNTIYF.

The rearrangement uses TRBV5-1 and TRBJ1-5; 9 bases align to TRBD1. Trimming took 2 bases from V and 6 from J; bases not matched to a gene: 6. CDR3 length: 15 amino acids. Germline-derived CDR1 and CDR2 are SGHRS and YFSETQ. The CDR3 spells CASSFGTGSGQPQHF. The CDR3 nucleotides are TGCGCCAGCAGCTTCGGGACAGGGTCGGGTCAGCCCCAGCATTTT.

V and J are TRBV7-9 and TRBJ1-5; D call uncertain. This CDR3 spans 15 amino acids. V was pared by 3 bases and J by 5 bases, with 14 bases between. Germline V gene data show CDR1 as SEHNR and CDR2 as FQNEAQ (reference sequence). The CDR3 loop reads CASSFSGSSDQPQHF. The DNA of the CDR3 is TGTGCCAGCAGCTTTTCCGGGAGTTCCGATCAGCCCCAGCATTTT.

This clone was found a few times. V is TRBV4-1 and J is TRBJ2-7; 7 positions agree with TRBD2. This CDR3 comprises 15 residues. The V segment lost 0 bases and the J segment 5 bases; nucleotides outside the gene matches: 7. Germline V gene lookup returns CDR1 MGHRA and CDR2 YSYEKL. CDR3 in DNA: TGCGCCAGCAGCCAAGACGGTACCCGGGGGGACGAGCAGTACTTC. Translation gives CASSQDGTRGDEQYF.

The chain combines TRBV6-4 with TRBJ2-7; weak D call: TRBD2 (7 bases). The CDR3 totals 14 residues. From germline, CDR1 is MRHNA and CDR2 SNTAGT. With 6 bases removed from V and 8 bases from J, the gap between germline ends came to 20 bases. The CDR3 is CASSRDGGGGQQYF. The CDR3 DNA reads TGTGCCAGCAGCCGTGACGGGGGCGGGGGCCAGCAGTACTTC.

The chain has TRBV21-1 and TRBJ2-2; the table assigns TRBD2, which was not confirmed against the DNA. TRBV21-1 is annotated as a pseudogene. The CDR3 covers 17 residues. The CDR3 protein is CASISGLVIKYTGELFF. In DNA form, the CDR3 reads TGTGCCAGCATTTCTGGACTCGTCATCAAATACACCGGGGAGCTGTTTTTT.

In nucleotides, the CDR3 is TGTGCCAGCAGTTCGGATGGGACAGCCAATCAGCCCCAGCATTTT. Translated: CASSSDGTANQPQHF. This chain links TRBV6-4 with TRBJ1-5; TRBD1 matches at 7 bases. Germline CDR1 is MRHNA and CDR2 is SNTAGT. After removal of 5 bases from V and 3 bases from J, the junction contained 7 bases not matched to a gene. The CDR3 covers 15 residues.

This clone has a single count. The chain has TRBV14 and TRBJ2-1; 7 bases fit TRBD2. The CDR3 length is 16 residues. The trim removed 4 bases at V and 0 bases at J, leaving 6 bases unmatched. Germline CDR1 is SGHDN and CDR2 is FVKESK. The CDR3 spells CASSLTAGISYNEQFF. The CDR3, as DNA: TGTGCCAGCAGCCTAACAGCGGGGATCTCCTACAATGAGCAGTTCTTC. Together with reference TRBV14 and TRBJ2-1, the CDR3 gives the full variable domain: EAGVTQFPSHSVIEKGQTVTLRCDPISGHDNLYWYRRVMGKEIKFLLHFVKESKQDESGMPNNRFLAERTGGTYSTLKVQPAELEDSGVYFCASSLTAGISYNEQFFGPGTRLTVL.